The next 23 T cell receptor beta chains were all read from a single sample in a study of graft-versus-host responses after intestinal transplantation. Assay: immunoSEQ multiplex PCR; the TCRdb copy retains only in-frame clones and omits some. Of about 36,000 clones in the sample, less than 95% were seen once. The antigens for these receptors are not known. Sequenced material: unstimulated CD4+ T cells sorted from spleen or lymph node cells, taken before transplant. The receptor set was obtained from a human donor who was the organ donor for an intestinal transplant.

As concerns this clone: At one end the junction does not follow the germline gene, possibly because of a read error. For the CDR3, the DNA is TGTGCTAGTGGTTTGACCCACGACTCCCCGGTCTTC. Protein product: CASGLTHDSPVF. This chain links TRBV12-5 with TRBJ2-1; no clear D gene. The CDR3 is 12 residues long. Germline V gene lookup returns CDR1 LGHNT and CDR2 FRNRAP.

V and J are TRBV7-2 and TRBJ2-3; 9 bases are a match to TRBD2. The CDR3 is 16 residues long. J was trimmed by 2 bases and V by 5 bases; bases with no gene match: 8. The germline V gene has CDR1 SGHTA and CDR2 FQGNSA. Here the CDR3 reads CASSRRGLANTDTQYF. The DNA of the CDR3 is TGTGCCAGCAGCCGTAGAGGACTAGCGAACACAGATACGCAGTATTTT.

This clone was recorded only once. CDR3 bases: TGTGCCACCAGCAGAGAGGTCCACGAGCAGTACTTC. The encoded protein is CATSREVHEQYF. The chain carries TRBV15 and TRBJ2-7; no definite D call. Per germline, CDR1 LNHNV and CDR2 YYDKDF (reference sequence). Trimming removed 0 bases from V and 5 bases from J, with 5 bases in between. The CDR3 runs 12 residues. Looking up the rest from reference TRBV15 and TRBJ2-7 gives the full variable domain: DAMVIQNPRYQVTQFGKPVTLSCSQTLNHNVMYWYQQKSSQAPKLLFHYYDKDFNNEADTPDNFQSRRPNTSFCFLDIRSPGLGDTAMYLCATSREVHEQYFGPGTRLTVT.

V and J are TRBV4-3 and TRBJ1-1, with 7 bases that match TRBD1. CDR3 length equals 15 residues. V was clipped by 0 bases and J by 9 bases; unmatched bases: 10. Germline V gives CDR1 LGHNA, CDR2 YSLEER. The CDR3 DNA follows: TGCGCCAGCAGCCAAGATCGGGGACAGCCGAATCAAGCTTTCTTT. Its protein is CASSQDRGQPNQAFF.

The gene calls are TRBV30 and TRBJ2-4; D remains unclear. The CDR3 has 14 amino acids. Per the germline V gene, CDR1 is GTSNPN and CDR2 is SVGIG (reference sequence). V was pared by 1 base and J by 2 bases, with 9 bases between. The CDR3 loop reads CAWSAPGTKNIQYF. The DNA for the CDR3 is TGTGCCTGGAGTGCCCCAGGTACCAAAAACATTCAGTACTTC.

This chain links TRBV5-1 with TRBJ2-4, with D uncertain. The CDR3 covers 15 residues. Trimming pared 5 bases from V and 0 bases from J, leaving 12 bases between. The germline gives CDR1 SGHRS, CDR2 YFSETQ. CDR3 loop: CASSSTVLAKNIQYF. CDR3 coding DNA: TGCGCCAGCAGTTCCACAGTGCTAGCCAAAAACATTCAGTACTTC.

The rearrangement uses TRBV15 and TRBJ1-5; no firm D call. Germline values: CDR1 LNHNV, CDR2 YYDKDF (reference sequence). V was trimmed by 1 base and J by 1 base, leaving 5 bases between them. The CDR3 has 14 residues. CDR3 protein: CATSRGPSNQPQHF. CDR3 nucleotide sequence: TGTGCCACCAGCAGAGGGCCAAGCAATCAGCCCCAGCATTTT.

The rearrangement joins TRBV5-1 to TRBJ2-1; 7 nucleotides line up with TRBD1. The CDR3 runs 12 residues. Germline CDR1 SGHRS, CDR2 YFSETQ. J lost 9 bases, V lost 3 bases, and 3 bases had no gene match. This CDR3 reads CASSSTGIEQFF. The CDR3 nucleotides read TGCGCCAGCAGCTCGACAGGGATTGAGCAGTTCTTC.

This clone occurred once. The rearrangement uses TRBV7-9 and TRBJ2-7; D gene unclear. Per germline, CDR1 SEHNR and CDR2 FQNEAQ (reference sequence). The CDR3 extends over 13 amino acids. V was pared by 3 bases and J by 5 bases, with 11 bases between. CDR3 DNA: TGTGCCAGCAGCTTGGGCCCGAGGAACGAGCAGTACTTC. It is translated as CASSLGPRNEQYF.

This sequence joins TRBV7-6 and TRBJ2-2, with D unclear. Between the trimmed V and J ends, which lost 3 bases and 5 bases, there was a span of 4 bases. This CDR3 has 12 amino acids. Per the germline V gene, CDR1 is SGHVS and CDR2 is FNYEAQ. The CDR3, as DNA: TGTGCCAGCAGCTTCGGGACCGGGGAGCTGTTTTTT. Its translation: CASSFGTGELFF.

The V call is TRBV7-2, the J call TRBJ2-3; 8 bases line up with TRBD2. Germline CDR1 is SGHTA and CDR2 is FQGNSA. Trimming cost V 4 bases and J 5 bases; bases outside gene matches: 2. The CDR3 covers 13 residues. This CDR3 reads CASSWGLGDTQYF. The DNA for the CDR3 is TGTGCCAGCAGCTGGGGACTAGGAGATACGCAGTATTTT.

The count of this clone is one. The CDR3 coding sequence is TGCGCCAGCAGCCAAGATGGGGGAGGAGATACGCAGTATTTT. Translating it yields CASSQDGGGDTQYF. The V call is TRBV4-3, the J call TRBJ2-3, with D possibly TRBD2 on 6 matching bases. The CDR3 is made up of 14 amino acids. Deletions cut 0 bases from V and 5 bases from J, with 9 bases between. Germline assignment: CDR1 LGHNA and CDR2 YSLEER.

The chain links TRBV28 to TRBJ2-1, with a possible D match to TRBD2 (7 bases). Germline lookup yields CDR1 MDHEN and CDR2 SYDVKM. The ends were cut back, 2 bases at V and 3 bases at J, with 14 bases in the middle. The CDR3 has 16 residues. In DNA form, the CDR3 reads TGTGCCAGCAGTTTAACGGGGGGCGCGATCTACAATGAGCAGTTCTTC. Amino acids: CASSLTGGAIYNEQFF.

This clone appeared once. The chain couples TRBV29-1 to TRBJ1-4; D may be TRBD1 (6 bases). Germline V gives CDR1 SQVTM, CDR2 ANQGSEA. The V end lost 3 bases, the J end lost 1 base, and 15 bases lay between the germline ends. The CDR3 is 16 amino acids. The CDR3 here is CSVEHIRGETNEKLFF. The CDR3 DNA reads TGCAGCGTTGAGCACATTAGGGGGGAAACTAATGAAAAACTGTTTTTT.

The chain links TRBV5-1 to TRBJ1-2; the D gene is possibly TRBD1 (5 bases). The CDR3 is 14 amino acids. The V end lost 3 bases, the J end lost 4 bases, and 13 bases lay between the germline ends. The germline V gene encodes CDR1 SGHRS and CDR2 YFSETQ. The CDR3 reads CASSYVTASYGYTF. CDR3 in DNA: TGCGCCAGCAGCTATGTGACAGCCTCCTATGGCTACACCTTC.

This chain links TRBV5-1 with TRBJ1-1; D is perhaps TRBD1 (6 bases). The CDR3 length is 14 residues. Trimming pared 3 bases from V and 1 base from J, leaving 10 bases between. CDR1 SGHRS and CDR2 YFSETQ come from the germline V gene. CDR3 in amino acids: CASSSQGPNTEAFF. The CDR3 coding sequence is TGCGCCAGCAGCTCACAGGGTCCGAACACTGAAGCTTTCTTT.

CDR3 bases: TGCGCCAGCAGCCAAGATAAGGGGACCGATAATTCACCCCTCCACTTT. It is translated as CASSQDKGTDNSPLHF. The V and J genes are TRBV4-1 and TRBJ1-6; D may be TRBD1 (5 bases). CDR1 and CDR2 (germline): MGHRA, YSYEKL. The CDR3 has 16 residues. Trimming took off 0 bases at V and 5 bases at J, with 11 bases between the two ends.

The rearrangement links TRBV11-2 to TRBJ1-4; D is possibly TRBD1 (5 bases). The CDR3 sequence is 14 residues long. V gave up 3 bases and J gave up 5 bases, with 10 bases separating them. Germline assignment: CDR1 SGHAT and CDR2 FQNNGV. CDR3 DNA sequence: TGTGCCAGCAGCTTCGGGCAGGGAAATGAAAAACTGTTTTTT. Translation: CASSFGQGNEKLFF.

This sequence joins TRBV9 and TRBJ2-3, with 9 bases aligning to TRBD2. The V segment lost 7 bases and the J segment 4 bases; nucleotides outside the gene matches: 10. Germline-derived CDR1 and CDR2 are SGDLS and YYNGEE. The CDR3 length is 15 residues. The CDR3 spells CASARAGGQADTQYF. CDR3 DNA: TGTGCCAGCGCAAGGGCGGGGGGGCAGGCAGATACGCAGTATTTT.

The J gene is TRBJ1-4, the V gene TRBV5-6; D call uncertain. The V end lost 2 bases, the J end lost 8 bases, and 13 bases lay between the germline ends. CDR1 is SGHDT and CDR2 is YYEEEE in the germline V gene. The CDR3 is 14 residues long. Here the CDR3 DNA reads TGTGCCAGCAGCTTAAGGTGGGCAGAGGAAAAACTGTTTTTT. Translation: CASSLRWAEEKLFF.

The CDR3 region has the DNA TGTGCCAGCAGCTCTAAGCCAGATACGCAGTATTTT. Its translation: CASSSKPDTQYF. The chain combines TRBV13 with TRBJ2-3, with no clear D. V was shortened by 4 bases and J by 4 bases, with 6 bases between the two germline ends. CDR1 is PRHDT and CDR2 is FYEKMQ in the germline V gene (reference sequence). The CDR3 is 12 residues long.

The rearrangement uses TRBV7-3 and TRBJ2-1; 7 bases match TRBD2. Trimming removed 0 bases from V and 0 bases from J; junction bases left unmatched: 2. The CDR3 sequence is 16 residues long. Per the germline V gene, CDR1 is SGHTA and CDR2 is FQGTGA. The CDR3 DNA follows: TGTGCCAGCAGCTTAACCAGCGGGGCCTCCTACAATGAGCAGTTCTTC. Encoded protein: CASSLTSGASYNEQFF.

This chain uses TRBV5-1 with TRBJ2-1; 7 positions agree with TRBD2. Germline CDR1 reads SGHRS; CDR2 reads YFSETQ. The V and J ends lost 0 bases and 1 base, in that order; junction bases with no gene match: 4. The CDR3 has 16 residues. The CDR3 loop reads CASSLAGTTSYNEQFF. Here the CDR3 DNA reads TGCGCCAGCAGCTTGGCCGGGACTACGTCCTACAATGAGCAGTTCTTC. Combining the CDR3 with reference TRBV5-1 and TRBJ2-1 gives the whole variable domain KAGVTQTPRYLIKTRGQQVTLSCSPISGHRSVSWYQQTPGQGLQFLFEYFSETQRNKGNFPGRFSGRQFSNSRSEMNVSTLELGDSALYLCASSLAGTTSYNEQFFGPGTRLTVL.